This TCR beta chain was recorded in a study of beta chain features in type 1 diabetes. Losses at the gene ends were 1 base for V and 6 bases for J; bases not matched to a gene: 11. Germline loops: CDR1 LGHNT, CDR2 FRNRAP. CDR3 size: 17 residues. As concerns this clone: Its matching antigen is unknown.

Investigators reverse transcribed all isolated RNA, so they sequenced expressed TCRB transcripts. TCRdb's table, derived via immunoSEQ multiplex PCR, lists solely in-frame clones and lacks some. Here the sample spans roughly 340,000 clones, 10% to 15% being singletons. Study-wide results and limits: A definitive answer on HLA type influencing TCRB rearrangement was not reached here. Reduced insertions and increased deletions marked VDJ junctions in type 1 diabetes patients. Type 1 diabetes patients had TCRB CDR3s that were shorter (moderately but significantly so) in all four CD4+ subsets.

One heparinised blood draw averaging about 116 mL was given by each donor. Input material: naive CD4+ T cells from blood. This clonotype was obtained from a woman aged 18-29 years with type 1 diabetes. This chain links TRBV12-5 with TRBJ2-1; 8 bases match TRBD2. The CDR3 nucleotides read TGTGCTAGTGGTTTGGCCACCCATTCGGGGGGGAGCAATGAGCAGTTCTTC. Protein: CASGLATHSGGSNEQFF.